This T cell receptor (beta chain) was captured in a study of T cell responses to AZD1222 COVID-19 vaccine. The CDR3 loop spans 14 amino acids. J gave up 5 bases and V 0 bases, and 4 bases lay outside the gene matches. Germline CDR1 is MDHEN and CDR2 is SYDVKM. Using immunoSEQ multiplex PCR, the repertoire was profiled, and TCRdb retains in-frame clones only, with some absent. The sample consists of 110,000 or so clones, 88% of them appearing once. The sample consisted of peripheral blood, taken 28 days after the second AZD1222 dose. The V gene is TRBV28, the J gene TRBJ2-7; 7 bases fit TRBD1. The receptor comes from an adult who received the AZD1222 COVID-19 vaccine. The CDR3 is CASSLWQGVDEQYF. Here the CDR3 DNA reads TGTGCCAGCAGTTTATGGCAGGGGGTCGACGAGCAGTACTTC.